The next 24 T cell receptor beta chains were all read from a single sample in a study of naive and memory T cell subsets. For these receptors, no antigen is known. Study conclusions and caveats: A few larger clonotypes appeared in naive repertoires, especially CD8, possibly memory cells re-expressing CD45RA.

Both TRBC1 and TRBC2 were covered by a beta constant-region primer of two equimolar oligonucleotides. The ligated cDNA underwent four PCR rounds using SP2 and nested alpha and beta constant-region primers. From the UMI-ligation and nested PCR reads, TCRdb called clonotypes with MiXCR, one entry per CDR3 protein. The sample consists of over 80,000 distinct CDR3 sequences, approximately 10% of them appearing once. Sequencing was performed on naive CD4+ T cells from blood. These receptors all stem from a human donor in good health.

This clonotype was seen a handful of times. J is TRBJ2-1 and V is TRBV29-1; 9 bases match TRBD2. The germline CDR1 and CDR2 sequences are SQVTM and ANQGSEA. J gave up 7 bases and V 0 bases, and 10 bases lay outside the gene matches. The CDR3 is 16 amino acids. The chain's CDR3 is CSVEDPSRGGVNEQFF. DNA of the CDR3: TGCAGCGTTGAAGACCCTAGTCGCGGGGGGGTGAATGAGCAGTTCTTC.

This clonotype was found many times. The V call is TRBV4-2, the J call TRBJ2-3; D is perhaps TRBD2 (5 bases). This CDR3 region has 13 residues. From germline, CDR1 is LGHNA and CDR2 YNFKEQ. Between the trimmed V and J ends, which lost 3 bases and 4 bases, there was a span of 8 bases. The DNA for the CDR3 is TGTGCCAGCAGCCAGCGGCGGGCAGATACGCAGTATTTT. It specifies CASSQRRADTQYF.

The sample holds a few counts of this clonotype. The chain joins TRBV4-3 to TRBJ1-5; D perhaps matches TRBD1 (6 bases). This CDR3 is 19 amino acids long. Trimming shortened V by 4 bases and J by 0 bases, and 22 bases separated the two germline ends. Germline loops: CDR1 LGHNA, CDR2 YSLEER. The CDR3 here is CASSRKLAGEGYSNQPQHF. Written as DNA, the CDR3 is TGCGCCAGCAGCCGAAAGTTAGCAGGGGAGGGGTATAGCAATCAGCCCCAGCATTTT.

CDR3 protein: CATSRVASGGNEQFF. In DNA, the CDR3 is TGTGCCACCAGCAGAGTTGCGAGTGGGGGCAATGAGCAGTTCTTC. The chain couples TRBV15 to TRBJ2-1, with D perhaps being TRBD1 or TRBD2 (5 bases each). Deletions cut 1 base from V and 6 bases from J, with 13 bases between. This CDR3 has 15 amino acids. CDR1 is LNHNV, CDR2 YYDKDF, per germline (reference sequence).

In its sample, this clonotype was seen a few times. The chain recombines TRBV7-9 with TRBJ2-3, with D perhaps TRBD1 (5 bases). V was cut by 3 bases and J by 4 bases, with 17 bases left in between. CDR1 SEHNR and CDR2 FQNEAQ come from the germline V gene (reference sequence). This CDR3 comprises 16 residues. The CDR3 bases are TGTGCCAGCAGCTTTCGGCGGCAGGGTCTCCCAGATACGCAGTATTTT. Protein: CASSFRRQGLPDTQYF.

The chain carries TRBV12-3 or TRBV12-4 and TRBJ1-4; the D is unclear. This CDR3 has 16 residues. The V and J ends lost 7 bases and 0 bases respectively, with 15 bases between them. CDR3 loop: CASISGLNPTNEKLFF. The CDR3 bases are TGTGCCAGCATCTCGGGCCTTAATCCAACTAATGAAAAACTGTTTTTT.

This clonotype was recorded a few times. The V gene is TRBV3-1, the J gene TRBJ1-2; 7 bases fit TRBD1. Germline values: CDR1 LGHDT, CDR2 YNNKEL (reference sequence). J was trimmed by 5 bases and V by 6 bases; bases with no gene match: 6. This CDR3 is 13 amino acids long. CDR3 coding DNA: TGTGCCAGCAGTCGAGGGGGCAGTTATGGCTACACCTTC. As protein: CASSRGGSYGYTF.

This clonotype has a count of ten or more. The chain uses TRBV30 and TRBJ2-7; no firm D call. CDR1 and CDR2 from the germline V gene are GTSNPN and SVGIG (reference sequence). Trimming left V 4 bases short and J 1 base short, with 11 bases between. The CDR3 is made up of 13 amino acids. CDR3 nucleotide sequence: TGTGCCTGGAACGTCGCCCGTTCCTACGAGCAGTACTTC. Translated: CAWNVARSYEQYF.

In its sample, this clonotype was seen a few times. The gene calls are TRBV5-1 and TRBJ1-1; D remains ambiguous. Germline V gives CDR1 SGHRS, CDR2 YFSETQ. The germline V and J ends were trimmed by 0 bases and 5 bases, with 11 bases remaining between them. The CDR3 has 14 residues. Here the CDR3 reads CASSLALVDTEAFF. The CDR3 nucleotides read TGCGCCAGCAGCTTGGCTCTGGTTGATACTGAAGCTTTCTTT. The whole variable domain, remainder taken from reference TRBV5-1 and TRBJ1-1, is KAGVTQTPRYLIKTRGQQVTLSCSPISGHRSVSWYQQTPGQGLQFLFEYFSETQRNKGNFPGRFSGRQFSNSRSEMNVSTLELGDSALYLCASSLALVDTEAFFGQGTRLTVV.

In its sample, this clonotype was seen many times. J is TRBJ2-7 and V is TRBV20-1, with D unclear. Looked up from germline, CDR1 is DFQATT and CDR2 is SNEGSKA (reference sequence). Trimming cost V 2 bases and J 2 bases, with 4 bases left between them. The CDR3 is made up of 11 amino acids. CDR3 in amino acids: CSARQAYEQYF. The CDR3 bases are TGCAGTGCTAGACAGGCCTACGAGCAGTACTTC.

This clonotype was counted many times. The V gene is TRBV29-1, the J gene TRBJ1-6, with D tentatively TRBD1 (5 bases). With 6 bases removed from V and 3 bases from J, the gap between germline ends came to 15 bases. The CDR3 covers 15 residues. Germline loops: CDR1 SQVTM, CDR2 ANQGSEA. CDR3 nucleotides: TGCAGCGTCGAGTCGGTGGGACGCTATAATTCACCCCTCCACTTT. It specifies CSVESVGRYNSPLHF.

This clonotype has a count of ten or more. Because the CDR3's place on the DNA is in doubt, the DNA is left out and the CDR3 is given as listed by TCRdb. The chain carries TRBV5-4 and TRBJ2-5; the D call TRBD1 from the table was never checked on the DNA. From germline, CDR1 is SGHNT and CDR2 YYREEE (reference sequence). The CDR3 is 14 residues long, counting both termini. The CDR3 is CASSFGPGTETQYF.

This clonotype turned up a few times. CDR3 nucleotide sequence: TGTGCCAGCAGCCCATATGGGCAGGGAGACACAGATACGCAGTATTTT. This encodes CASSPYGQGDTDTQYF. The chain is built from TRBV12-3 or TRBV12-4 and TRBJ2-3, with D possibly being TRBD1 or TRBD2 (5 bases each). V was cut by 6 bases and J by 2 bases, with 18 bases left in between. This CDR3 is built from 16 residues.

The chain carries TRBV2 and TRBJ1-3; a possible D gene is TRBD1 (5 bases). The CDR3 has 16 residues. Germline lookup yields CDR1 SNHLY and CDR2 FYNNEI. Trimming left V 7 bases short and J 0 bases short, with 16 bases between. The CDR3, as DNA: TGTGCCAGCACCCGAGCTGGACATACCTCTGGAAACACCATATATTTT. It translates to CASTRAGHTSGNTIYF.

This chain uses TRBV20-1 with TRBJ1-2; TRBD1 matches 7 bases. CDR1 and CDR2 from the germline V gene are DFQATT and SNEGSKA (reference sequence). After removal of 6 bases from V and 4 bases from J, the junction contained 11 bases not matched to a gene. CDR3 length equals 14 residues. For the CDR3, the DNA is TGCAGTGCCAGCCGCGGGACAGACGGCTATGGCTACACCTTC. Its protein is CSASRGTDGYGYTF.

This clonotype was detected many times. This sequence joins TRBV9 and TRBJ2-3; D is uncertain. The CDR3 has 16 amino acids. V dropped 0 bases and J dropped 1 base, with 12 bases sitting between them. Germline CDR1 is SGDLS and CDR2 is YYNGEE. In DNA form, the CDR3 reads TGTGCCAGCAGCGTAGGTCCGGACGGACGCACAGATACGCAGTATTTT. Amino acid sequence: CASSVGPDGRTDTQYF.

This clonotype was recorded at least ten times. CDR3 sequence (DNA): TGTGCCATCAGTGAGAGGAAGGACGGCCCGGCGGAGACCCAGTACTTC. Translated, it gives CAISERKDGPAETQYF. This rearrangement joins TRBV10-3 to TRBJ2-5; D is unresolved. The germline CDR1 and CDR2 sequences are ENHRY and SYGVKD. V lost 2 bases to trimming and J lost 5 bases, with 18 bases between them. There are 16 residues in the CDR3.

The chain uses TRBV18 and TRBJ2-7; D unresolved. Germline assignment: CDR1 KGHSH and CDR2 LQKENI. The CDR3 contains 13 residues. Trimming cost V 0 bases and J 10 bases, with 13 bases left between them. The CDR3 nucleotides are TGTGCCAGCTCACCACCGGCACGGCAGGAACAGTACTTC. It is translated as CASSPPARQEQYF.

In regard to this clonotype: Given a much more abundant clone one base away, this may be a read error. This sequence joins TRBV18 and TRBJ2-7, with 7 bases fitting TRBD1. The CDR3 covers 15 residues. Germline V gene data show CDR1 as KGHSH and CDR2 as LQKENI. DNA of the CDR3: TGTGCCATCTCACCAAACAGGGACAGCTCCTACGAGCAGTACTTC. Protein product: CAISPNRDSSYEQYF.

The rearrangement joins TRBV29-1 to TRBJ2-1, with 7 positions matching TRBD2. J was trimmed by 8 bases and V by 4 bases; bases with no gene match: 11. CDR3 length equals 14 residues. The germline V gene has CDR1 SQVTM and CDR2 ANQGSEA. The DNA of the CDR3 is TGCAGCGTTGGGACCCGACTAGCTCGGTATGAGCAGTTCTTC. Translating it yields CSVGTRLARYEQFF.

The chain couples TRBV6-2 or TRBV6-3 to TRBJ2-1; no firm D call. The CDR3 totals 14 residues. The germline V and J ends were trimmed by 6 bases and 6 bases, with 15 bases remaining between them. CDR1 MNHEY and CDR2 SVGEGT come from the germline V gene. Written as DNA, the CDR3 is TGTGCCAGCAGATGGCCCCCTCCCCCCAATGAGCAGTTCTTC. It translates to CASRWPPPPNEQFF.

The chain carries TRBV7-2 and TRBJ2-2, with 7 bases that match TRBD1. J was trimmed by 4 bases and V by 6 bases; bases with no gene match: 8. CDR3 length: 15 residues. Germline V gene sequence: CDR1 SGHTA, CDR2 FQGNSA. CDR3 protein: CASSQRQGTTGELFF. In DNA form, the CDR3 reads TGTGCCAGCAGTCAGAGACAGGGTACCACCGGGGAGCTGTTTTTT.

This clonotype has a handful of counts. The V and J genes are TRBV20-1 and TRBJ2-7, with 10 nucleotides matching TRBD2. The germline CDR1 and CDR2 sequences are DFQATT and SNEGSKA (reference sequence). V lost 6 bases and J lost 3; bases outside the gene matches: 8. The CDR3 contains 14 residues. CDR3 region: CSAPLAGAHYEQYF. For the CDR3, the DNA is TGCAGTGCCCCCCTAGCGGGAGCTCACTACGAGCAGTACTTC.

J is TRBJ1-2 and V is TRBV19, with 9 bases lining up with TRBD1. The CDR3 has 16 amino acids. The trim removed 6 bases at V and 4 bases at J, leaving 12 bases unmatched. In germline, CDR1 is LNHDA, CDR2 SQIVND (reference sequence). CDR3: CASRGDPGQGAYGYTF. The CDR3, as DNA: TGTGCCAGTAGAGGGGATCCGGGACAGGGCGCCTATGGCTACACCTTC.